One and the same sample provided the 30 T cell receptor beta chains below, sequenced in a study of a mutant IDH1 vaccine in newly diagnosed glioma. Time point in this sample: week 23, last vaccination. The vaccine gave 300 ug of a 20-mer mutant IDH1 peptide subcutaneously per dose. Profiling relied on immunoSEQ multiplex PCR, and the TCRdb table lists in-frame clones only, not all of them. The repertoire holds about 81,000 clones, with almost 85% as singletons. These receptors lack a known antigen. Sequenced material: PBMCs, taken from a glioma patient whose treatment included an IDH1 peptide vaccine. The receptors here all came from a man younger than 45 with glioma. Some clones in this sample may be carry-over from other donors' samples.

The CDR3 sequence: CASLRRGSYEQYF. The CDR3 DNA reads TGTGCCAGCCTCCGACGAGGCTCCTACGAGCAGTACTTC. The V gene is TRBV28, the J gene TRBJ2-7; D unclear. Germline loops: CDR1 MDHEN, CDR2 SYDVKM. Trimming removed 8 bases at V and 0 bases at J, with 11 bases between. The CDR3 spans 13 residues.

The chain joins TRBV4-3 to TRBJ2-1; tentatively, D is TRBD2 (7 bases). The V and J ends lost 4 bases and 3 bases respectively, with 13 bases between them. CDR1 and CDR2 from the germline V gene are LGHNA and YSLEER. The CDR3 contains 15 residues. In nucleotides, the CDR3 is TGCGCCAGCAGCCCCCGGGGGGCCTTCTACAATGAGCAGTTCTTC. It specifies CASSPRGAFYNEQFF.

This chain links TRBV28 with TRBJ2-1, with 12 bases identical to TRBD2. Germline V gives CDR1 MDHEN, CDR2 SYDVKM. This CDR3 has 16 amino acids. Germline trimming cut 7 bases from V and 1 base from J; bases unmatched to any gene: 5. The CDR3 nucleotides are TGTGCCAGCACCCCACTAGCGGGGGGATCCTACAATGAGCAGTTCTTC. Amino acid sequence: CASTPLAGGSYNEQFF.

The chain couples TRBV14 to TRBJ1-6, with no clear D. The germline V and J ends were trimmed by 3 bases and 7 bases, with 10 bases remaining between them. Germline V gene lookup returns CDR1 SGHDN and CDR2 FVKESK. The CDR3 extends over 14 amino acids. CDR3 amino acids: CASSHPSPNSPLHF. The CDR3 DNA is TGTGCCAGCAGCCACCCCTCACCCAATTCACCCCTCCACTTT.

The chain joins TRBV28 to TRBJ1-6; TRBD1 aligns across 7 bases. V lost 3 bases to trimming and J lost 10 bases; unmatched junction nucleotides: 6. Germline V CDR1 and CDR2: MDHEN, SYDVKM. The CDR3 consists of 14 residues. The CDR3 DNA sequence: TGTGCCAGCAGTTTTCTGACAGGGAAGTCACCCCTCCACTTT. Its translation: CASSFLTGKSPLHF.

The chain is built from TRBV13 and TRBJ2-5; the match to TRBD2 covers 7 bases. J was trimmed by 5 bases and V by 5 bases; bases with no gene match: 11. Germline CDR1 reads PRHDT; CDR2 reads FYEKMQ (reference sequence). This CDR3 has 15 amino acids. CDR3 region: CASSLAAGKPETQYF. DNA of the CDR3: TGTGCCAGCAGCCTCGCAGCGGGGAAACCGGAGACCCAGTACTTC.

The chain has TRBV19 and TRBJ1-1; no clear D gene. The CDR3 is made up of 13 amino acids. V was shortened by 1 base and J by 5 bases, with 8 bases between the two germline ends. Germline assignment: CDR1 LNHDA and CDR2 SQIVND (reference sequence). CDR3 sequence (DNA): TGTGCCAGTAGTATAGGGGGAGGGACTGAAGCTTTCTTT. It codes for CASSIGGGTEAFF.

V is TRBV14 and J is TRBJ2-5; a weak D match, TRBD2 (6 bases). V lost 4 bases and J 3 bases, leaving 15 bases between the germline ends. The CDR3 sequence is 15 residues long. Germline-derived CDR1 and CDR2 are SGHDN and FVKESK. The CDR3 bases are TGTGCCAGCAGCCCCAGGAGGAGGAGGGAAGAGACCCAGTACTTC. Translating it yields CASSPRRRREETQYF.

The V call is TRBV11-2, the J call TRBJ2-5, with no clear D. The CDR3 spans 12 residues. V was clipped by 5 bases and J by 4 bases, with 8 bases between them. Germline V gene data show CDR1 as SGHAT and CDR2 as FQNNGV. CDR3 sequence (DNA): TGTGCCAGCAGCAGGGTGGGAGAGACCCAGTACTTC. Translating gives CASSRVGETQYF.

The table lists this clone with a count of one. The gene calls are TRBV5-1 and TRBJ2-7; 9 bases match TRBD1. J lost 5 bases, V lost 5 bases, and 8 bases had no gene match. CDR1 and CDR2 from the germline V gene are SGHRS and YFSETQ. The CDR3 is 14 amino acids. CDR3 DNA: TGCGCCAGCAGTTCGAGACAGGGGGAGAACGAGCAGTACTTC. Its translation: CASSSRQGENEQYF.

The rearrangement uses TRBV18 and TRBJ1-2; 9 bases line up with TRBD1. The J segment lost 1 base and the V segment lost 3 bases, leaving 3 bases of the junction unmatched. This CDR3 spans 15 amino acids. The V gene's germline CDR1 is KGHSH and CDR2 LQKENI. CDR3 protein: CASSPPGQGNYGYTF. CDR3 bases: TGTGCCAGCTCACCCCCGGGACAGGGTAACTATGGCTACACCTTC.

Only one count was recorded for this clone. The chain joins TRBV29-1 to TRBJ2-5; TRBD1 agrees at 7 bases. This CDR3 has 14 residues. Trimming removed 3 bases from V and 1 base from J; junction bases left unmatched: 5. From germline, CDR1 is SQVTM and CDR2 ANQGSEA. Here the CDR3 DNA reads TGCAGCGTTGATAGAACAGGGGTCCAAGAGACCCAGTACTTC. It specifies CSVDRTGVQETQYF.

In its sample, this clone was seen many times. This chain connects TRBV20-1 to TRBJ1-5, with D hard to call. CDR3 length: 11 residues. CDR1 and CDR2 from the germline V gene are DFQATT and SNEGSKA (reference sequence). V was shortened by 3 bases and J by 7 bases, with 7 bases between the two germline ends. CDR3 sequence (DNA): TGCAGTGCTAGTGCACACCAGCCCCAGCATTTT. It yields the protein CSASAHQPQHF.

V is TRBV9 and J is TRBJ1-4; D may be TRBD1 (6 bases). The CDR3 sequence is 15 residues long. The germline V and J ends were trimmed by 0 bases and 4 bases, with 10 bases remaining between them. Germline lookup yields CDR1 SGDLS and CDR2 YYNGEE. CDR3 in amino acids: CASSVAQGGNEKLFF. CDR3 nucleotides: TGTGCCAGCAGCGTAGCACAGGGAGGTAATGAAAAACTGTTTTTT.

The V call is TRBV5-1, the J call TRBJ1-1, with D unclear. The CDR3 length is 13 residues. Between the trimmed V and J ends, which lost 3 bases and 3 bases, there was a span of 9 bases. CDR1 and CDR2 (germline): SGHRS, YFSETQ. CDR3 sequence reads: CASSSGVHTEAFF. DNA of the CDR3: TGCGCCAGCAGCTCGGGAGTACACACTGAAGCTTTCTTT.

The chain carries TRBV7-9 and TRBJ1-1, with no clear D. Germline V gene data show CDR1 as SEHNR and CDR2 as FQNEAQ (reference sequence). This CDR3 has 11 amino acids. V was shortened by 3 bases and J by 1 base, with 0 bases between the two germline ends. The CDR3, as DNA: TGTGCCAGCAGCTTGAACACTGAAGCTTTCTTT. Translation: CASSLNTEAFF.

The gene calls are TRBV18 and TRBJ2-3; TRBD1 matches at 8 bases. This CDR3 comprises 16 residues. CDR1 is KGHSH, CDR2 LQKENI, per germline. J gave up 0 bases and V 3 bases, and 5 bases lay outside the gene matches. CDR3 nucleotide sequence: TGTGCCAGCTCACCCCGGGGGACAGGAAGCACAGATACGCAGTATTTT. It translates to CASSPRGTGSTDTQYF.

This clone has just a few counts. The genes are TRBV7-2 and TRBJ2-3; TRBD2 might be the D (7 bases). Germline CDR1 is SGHTA and CDR2 is FQGNSA. V lost 0 bases to trimming and J lost 8 bases, with 12 bases between them. The CDR3 sequence is 14 residues long. CDR3 sequence reads: CASSLAGGRSTQYF. CDR3 DNA sequence: TGTGCCAGCAGCTTAGCGGGGGGGCGGAGTACGCAGTATTTT.

J is TRBJ1-6 and V is TRBV5-1; unclear D gene. Germline V gives CDR1 SGHRS, CDR2 YFSETQ. The length of the CDR3 is 14 residues. Deletions cut 3 bases from V and 0 bases from J, with 4 bases between. Here the CDR3 DNA reads TGCGCCAGCAGCTCTAGCTCCTATAATTCACCCCTCCACTTT. This codes for CASSSSSYNSPLHF.

V gene TRBV5-1 combines with J gene TRBJ2-1; a possible D gene is TRBD2 (5 bases). CDR1 is SGHRS and CDR2 is YFSETQ in the germline V gene. There are 15 residues in the CDR3. The V end lost 0 bases, the J end lost 3 bases, and 10 bases lay between the germline ends. The CDR3 DNA is TGCGCCAGCAGCTTGGGCGGAGGTATCTACAATGAGCAGTTCTTC. Its protein is CASSLGGGIYNEQFF.

The rearrangement uses TRBV7-9 and TRBJ2-1, with TRBD2 identical over 14 bases. This CDR3 region has 18 residues. V gave up 4 bases and J gave up 5 bases; unmatched junction bases: 10. The germline gives CDR1 SEHNR, CDR2 FQNEAQ (reference sequence). CDR3 sequence reads: CASSSPPTSGGEHNEQFF. CDR3 bases: TGTGCCAGCAGCTCGCCCCCGACTAGCGGGGGGGAGCACAATGAGCAGTTCTTC.

J is TRBJ2-3 and V is TRBV27, with TRBD2 as a possible D gene (6 bases). Germline loops: CDR1 MNHEY, CDR2 SMNVEV (reference sequence). This CDR3 contains 16 residues. V lost 2 bases, J lost 0 bases, and 12 bases lay in between. Here the CDR3 reads CASSLLASASTDTQYF. The DNA for the CDR3 is TGTGCCAGCAGTTTACTAGCGAGTGCTAGCACAGATACGCAGTATTTT.

The genes are TRBV5-6 and TRBJ2-2; TRBD1 aligns across 8 bases. The CDR3 is 14 amino acids. V shed 0 bases and J 6 bases; nucleotides not matched to a gene: 1. Germline V gives CDR1 SGHDT, CDR2 YYEEEE. This CDR3 reads CASSLETGAGELFF. The CDR3, as DNA: TGTGCCAGCAGCTTGGAGACAGGGGCCGGGGAGCTGTTTTTT. The full variable domain, with the rest looked up from reference TRBV5-6 and TRBJ2-2, is DAGVTQSPTHLIKTRGQQVTLRCSPKSGHDTVSWYQQALGQGPQFIFQYYEEEERQRGNFPDRFSGHQFPNYSSELNVNALLLGDSALYLCASSLETGAGELFFGEGSRLTVL.

The rearrangement links TRBV9 to TRBJ2-7, with 8 nucleotides matching TRBD1. CDR1 and CDR2 (germline): SGDLS, YYNGEE. Trimming removed 4 bases from V and 6 bases from J; junction bases left unmatched: 3. This CDR3 region has 12 residues. This chain's CDR3 is CASSPGGREQYF. The CDR3 nucleotides are TGTGCCAGCAGCCCAGGGGGCCGCGAGCAGTACTTC.

The chain has TRBV5-1 and TRBJ2-5; D unresolved. Germline CDR1 SGHRS, CDR2 YFSETQ. This CDR3 spans 13 amino acids. V was trimmed by 4 bases and J by 5 bases, leaving 12 bases between them. Here the CDR3 reads CASSTGNPETQYF. In nucleotides, the CDR3 is TGCGCCAGCAGCACCGGTAATCCGGAGACCCAGTACTTC.

V and J are TRBV4-2 and TRBJ1-6; no reliable D call. The CDR3 spans 14 residues. V lost 0 bases, J lost 9 bases, and 9 bases lay in between. Germline-derived CDR1 and CDR2 are LGHNA and YNFKEQ. The CDR3 region is CASSQDLGVSPLHF. For the CDR3, the DNA is TGTGCCAGCAGCCAAGATCTCGGCGTTTCACCCCTCCACTTT.

V is TRBV9 and J is TRBJ2-2; TRBD2 matches 7 bases. This CDR3 contains 14 residues. Germline lookup yields CDR1 SGDLS and CDR2 YYNGEE. Trimming removed 4 bases from V and 6 bases from J; junction bases left unmatched: 6. CDR3 in amino acids: CASSQPGLAGELFF. CDR3 DNA sequence: TGTGCCAGCAGCCAACCAGGACTAGCCGGGGAGCTGTTTTTT.

The V gene is TRBV28, the J gene TRBJ2-7, with unresolved D. CDR3 length equals 14 residues. Germline CDR1 and CDR2: MDHEN and SYDVKM. V dropped 6 bases and J dropped 0 bases, with 12 bases sitting between them. In nucleotides, the CDR3 is TGTGCCAGCAGCTACCGGCTCAGCTCCTACGAGCAGTACTTC. Encoded protein: CASSYRLSSYEQYF.

The chain carries TRBV15 and TRBJ1-2, with D perhaps matching TRBD1 (5 bases). The germline V gene encodes CDR1 LNHNV and CDR2 YYDKDF (reference sequence). Trimming took off 5 bases at V and 5 bases at J, with 12 bases between the two ends. The length of the CDR3 is 13 residues. In DNA, the CDR3 is TGTGCCACCAGCGGCCCCGGGGGGTATGGCTACACCTTC. Amino acids: CATSGPGGYGYTF.

V and J are TRBV12-2 and TRBJ2-7; the table's TRBD2 call for D was not verified on the DNA. TRBV12-2 is assigned pseudogene status. The CDR3 has 17 residues. CDR3 bases: TGTGCAAGTCGCCTCCCCCCGAAGCGGGAAGATATATACGAGCAGTACTTC. This codes for CASRLPPKREDIYEQYF.